Below, one TCR beta chain is given with its context. What this receptor recognizes is not known. Base quality data are lacking; no much larger clone is found one base away. These data originate in a study of shared T cell receptors in the human thymus (dated by TCRdb to 2020 to 2022). With respect to the entire study: The study examined how the human thymus generates shared, self-reactive T-cell receptor alpha chains.

Library method: the immunoSEQ multiplex PCR assay. This is the immuneACCESS table as TCRdb keeps it, with only in-frame sequences that have V and J called. A part of the clones is gone; compared with another copy, unresolved V genes explain less than half, and the rest is unexplained. Within this sample are hundreds of thousands of clones, with around 87% of them counted one time only. The ten largest clones take up just under 0.0095% of the sample. The same data also went into a second study, on human thymus T cells. As that second paper reports: Donors were immunologically healthy infants undergoing open corrective cardiac surgery for congenital heart defects in Finland. Thymus tissue was collected as surgical resects that were removed during corrective cardiac surgery. Both the thymic and the peripheral blood repertoires appeared to show biased V and J gene segment usage. According to the related research, thymic TCR repertoires were highly overlapping among unrelated individuals. TCR alpha and beta repertoires from about 8 infant thymus samples and four related peripheral blood samples were characterized in the study. The infant donors were roughly 7 to 244 days old, and the cohort included a handful of males and a couple of females. Thymocytes were freed from the tissue by mechanical means and kept at -70 degrees C as pellets of roughly 9-30 million cells. Genomic DNA was extracted from frozen cell pellets with a QIAsymphony instrument. Using the immunoSEQ multiplex PCR assay, the TCRB and TCRAD loci were amplified from a standardized quantity of quality-controlled genomic DNA. The amplicons spanned the V(D)J region and were long enough to cover the CDR3 and allow V and J genes to be identified. Through the commercial immunoSEQ service, the amplicons were sequenced on an Illumina platform. Primer bias and sequencing errors were corrected as previously described, and TCRAD and TCRB definitions were based on the IMGT database. Repertoires were analysed with immunoSEQ Analyzer 3.0 and VDJTools, covering basic statistics, V/J segment usage, diversity estimates, rarefaction and pairwise overlap. Chao1, ChaoE, Efron-Thisted, Shannon and inverse Simpson indices were used to estimate diversity, which was also estimated on datasets down-sampled to the smallest sample. For repertoire overlap, CDR3 nucleotide sequence, V gene and J gene had to match strictly, and clustering was done by Jaccard-based multidimensional scaling. On average, thymus samples yielded around 850,000 unique TCRB clonotypes, whereas blood samples yielded approximately 90,000.

Sequencing used thymocytes. The TCR was taken from a boy under two years old with a congenital heart defect. Donor details come from another sample of the same person, matched by shared clones.

Here the CDR3 is given as CATSNPGQGETQYF. The nucleotide sequence is TGTGCCACCAGCAACCCGGGACAGGGAGAGACCCAGTACTTC. Rearrangement joined TRBV15 to TRBJ2-5; 9 middle bases align to TRBD1. Compared with germline, V lacks 4 bases and J lacks 4 bases; bases without a gene match: 4. The germline V gene (reference sequence) provides CDR1 LNHNV and CDR2 YYDKDF. Including cysteine and phenylalanine, the CDR3 has 14 amino acids. CDR3 DNA only is kept here, 42 bases in frame from base 1.